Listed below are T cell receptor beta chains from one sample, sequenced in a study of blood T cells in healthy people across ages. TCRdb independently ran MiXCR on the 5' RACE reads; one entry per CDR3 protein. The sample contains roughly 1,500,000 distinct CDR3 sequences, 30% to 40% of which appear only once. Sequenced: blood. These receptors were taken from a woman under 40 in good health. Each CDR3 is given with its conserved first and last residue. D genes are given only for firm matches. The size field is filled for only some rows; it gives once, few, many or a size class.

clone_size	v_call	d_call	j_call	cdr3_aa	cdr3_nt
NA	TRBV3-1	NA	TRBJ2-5	CASSQEGVRETQYF	TGTGCCAGCAGCCAAGAAGGGGTTCGGGAGACCCAGTACTTC
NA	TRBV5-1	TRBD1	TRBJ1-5	CASSNGQGAGGNQPQHF	TGCGCCAGCAGCAATGGACAGGGAGCAGGCGGCAATCAGCCCCAGCATTTT
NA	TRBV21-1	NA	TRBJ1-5	CASSKIKSGTGRLNQPQHF	TGTGCCAGCAGCAAAATTAAATCAGGGACAGGGAGGCTAAATCAGCCCCAGCATTTT
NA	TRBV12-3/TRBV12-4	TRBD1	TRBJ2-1	CASSSPGQRITNGGFF	TGTGCCAGCAGTTCCCCGGGACAGCGCATCACCAATGGGGGGTTCTTC
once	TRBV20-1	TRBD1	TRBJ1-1	CSARIGTGRNTEAFF	TGCAGTGCTAGGATTGGGACAGGGAGGAACACTGAAGCTTTCTTT
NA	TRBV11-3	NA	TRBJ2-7	CVSSLGHVSYEQYF	TGTGTCAGCAGCTTAGGGCATGTATCCTACGAGCAGTACTTC
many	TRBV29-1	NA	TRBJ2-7	CSVQLSYEQYF	TGCAGCGTTCAGCTATCCTACGAGCAGTACTTC
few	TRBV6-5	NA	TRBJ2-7	CASSGYAGVGHEQYF	TGTGCCAGCAGCGGCTATGCCGGAGTTGGGCACGAGCAGTACTTC
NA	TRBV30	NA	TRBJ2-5	CAWSVGGGKGTQYF	TGTGCCTGGAGTGTAGGTGGGGGAAAAGGGACCCAGTACTTC
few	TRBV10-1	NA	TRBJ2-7	CASSESAGIVGSEQYF	TGCGCCAGCAGTGAGTCGGCGGGGATCGTGGGTAGCGAGCAGTACTTC
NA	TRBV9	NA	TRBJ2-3	CASTKTGYSDTQYF	TGTGCCAGCACCAAGACAGGCTACTCCGATACGCAGTATTTT
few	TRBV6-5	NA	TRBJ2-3	CASRPFHATDTQYF	TGTGCCAGCAGGCCCTTTCACGCGACAGATACGCAGTATTTT
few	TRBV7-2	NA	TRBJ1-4	CASSLAGRREEKLFF	TGTGCCAGCAGCCTCGCAGGGCGGAGGGAGGAAAAACTGTTTTTT
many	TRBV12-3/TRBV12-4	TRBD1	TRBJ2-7	CASSRTGFEQYF	TGTGCCAGCAGCCGGACAGGGTTCGAGCAGTACTTC
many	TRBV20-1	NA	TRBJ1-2	CSARTENYGYTF	TGCAGTGCTAGGACAGAAAACTATGGCTACACCTTC
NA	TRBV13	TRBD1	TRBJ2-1	CASSLGGTGFYGEQFF	TGTGCCAGCAGCTTAGGGGGGACAGGGTTTTATGGTGAGCAGTTCTTC
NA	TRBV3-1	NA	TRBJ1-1	CASSQGGRMGTEAFF	TGTGCCAGCAGCCAAGGAGGGAGAATGGGCACTGAAGCTTTCTTT
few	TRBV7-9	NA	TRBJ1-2	CASSLSETVGYTF	TGTGCCAGCAGCTTGTCGGAGACAGTTGGCTACACCTTC
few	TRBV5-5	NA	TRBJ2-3	CASSPDPTSTDTQYF	TGTGCCAGCAGCCCTGACCCGACTAGCACAGATACGCAGTATTTT
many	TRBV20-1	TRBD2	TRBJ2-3	CSAHSGTDTQYF	TGCAGTGCTCATAGCGGGACAGATACGCAGTATTTT
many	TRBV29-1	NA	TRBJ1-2	CSVDSTGSKYGYTF	TGCAGCGTTGATTCGACAGGATCCAAGTATGGCTACACCTTC
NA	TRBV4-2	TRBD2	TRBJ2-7	CASSQEGTSGTYEQYF	TGTGCCAGCAGCCAAGAAGGCACTAGCGGAACCTACGAGCAGTACTTC
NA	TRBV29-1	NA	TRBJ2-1	CSVEGTVRVSVFF	TGCAGCGTTGAGGGGACCGTCAGGGTCAGCGTGTTCTTC
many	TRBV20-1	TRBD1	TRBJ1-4	CSARGQGGEKLFF	TGCAGTGCTAGAGGGCAGGGGGGGGAAAAACTGTTTTTT
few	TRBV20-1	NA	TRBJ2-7	CSARRGGSLLKGYEQYF	TGCAGTGCTAGGAGAGGTGGTAGCCTACTCAAAGGCTACGAGCAGTACTTC
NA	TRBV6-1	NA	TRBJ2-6	CASSGVLQGGSGANVLTF	TGTGCCAGCAGTGGGGTCCTACAGGGCGGCTCTGGGGCCAACGTCCTGACTTTC
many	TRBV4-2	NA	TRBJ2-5	CASSRSPGETQYF	TGTGCCAGCAGCCGCTCTCCCGGAGAGACCCAGTACTTC
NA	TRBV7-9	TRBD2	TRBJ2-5	CASSSTLAGVETQYF	TGTGCCAGCAGCTCGACTTTAGCGGGGGTGGAGACCCAGTACTTC
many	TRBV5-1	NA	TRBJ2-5	CASSLGTAGETQYF	TGCGCCAGCAGCTTGGGGACAGCCGGAGAGACCCAGTACTTC
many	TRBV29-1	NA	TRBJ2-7	CSVVAFSTSYYEQYF	TGCAGCGTTGTTGCCTTCTCTACTAGTTACTACGAGCAGTACTTC
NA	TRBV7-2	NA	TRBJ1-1	CASSFKKDTKAFF	TGTGCCAGCAGCTTCAAAAAGGACACCAAAGCTTTCTTT
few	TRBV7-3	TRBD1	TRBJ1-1	CASSLRGQGSTEAFF	TGTGCCAGCAGCTTAAGGGGACAGGGTTCGACTGAAGCTTTCTTT
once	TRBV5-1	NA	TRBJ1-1	CASSTRPLNTEAFF	TGCGCCAGCAGCACTAGACCGTTGAACACTGAAGCTTTCTTT
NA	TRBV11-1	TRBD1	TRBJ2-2	CASSLAAGTANTGELFF	TGTGCCAGCAGCTTAGCCGCCGGGACAGCGAACACCGGGGAGCTGTTTTTT
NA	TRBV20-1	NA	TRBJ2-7	CSASPLTRSYEQYF	TGCAGTGCTAGCCCATTAACTAGGTCCTACGAGCAGTACTTC
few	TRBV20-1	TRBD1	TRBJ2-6	CSAPGDRAPGANVLTF	TGCAGTGCTCCAGGTGACAGGGCCCCTGGGGCCAACGTCCTGACTTTC
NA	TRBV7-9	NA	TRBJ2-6	CASSSEGGGANVLTF	TGTGCCAGCAGCTCCGAGGGAGGTGGGGCCAACGTCCTGACTTTC
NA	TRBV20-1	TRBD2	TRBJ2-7	CSARGMVAGGLEGYEQYF	TGCAGTGCTAGAGGCATGGTAGCGGGAGGGCTGGAAGGCTACGAGCAGTACTTC
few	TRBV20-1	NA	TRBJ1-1	CSASRSNTEAFF	TGCAGTGCTAGCAGATCGAACACTGAAGCTTTCTTT
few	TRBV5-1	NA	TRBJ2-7	CASRLHWTSSVSAYEQYF	TGCGCCAGCAGACTCCATTGGACCTCTAGCGTTTCTGCCTACGAGCAGTACTTC
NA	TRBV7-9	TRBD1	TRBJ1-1	CTSSARDRGPDTEAFF	TGTACCAGCAGCGCCCGGGACAGGGGGCCTGACACTGAAGCTTTCTTT
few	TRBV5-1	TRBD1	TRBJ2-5	CASSLGVQGVTETQYF	TGCGCCAGCAGCCTGGGCGTCCAGGGGGTTACGGAGACCCAGTACTTC
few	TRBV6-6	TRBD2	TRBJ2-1	CAVRGSGRGNEQFF	TGTGCCGTTAGGGGCAGCGGGAGGGGCAATGAGCAGTTCTTC
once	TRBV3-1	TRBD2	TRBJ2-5	CASSQAFGSIAGGSQETQYF	TGTGCCAGCAGCCAAGCTTTTGGATCGATTGCGGGAGGATCCCAAGAGACCCAGTACTTC
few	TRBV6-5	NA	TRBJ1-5	CASSSASGQPQHF	TGTGCCAGCAGCTCTGCGTCGGGACAGCCCCAGCATTTT
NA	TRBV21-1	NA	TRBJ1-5	CASRLNSRGTNQPQHF	TGTGCCAGCAGACTCAACAGTAGGGGCACTAATCAGCCCCAGCATTTT
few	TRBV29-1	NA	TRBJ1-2	CSGREDLNYGYTF	TGCAGCGGCCGTGAAGATCTTAACTATGGCTACACCTTC
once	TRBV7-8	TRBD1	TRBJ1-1	CASSPRGGTGGVGTEAFF	TGTGCCAGCAGCCCCCGGGGGGGGACAGGGGGCGTCGGGACTGAAGCTTTCTTT
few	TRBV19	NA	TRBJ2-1	CASSIDIASGSYNEQFF	TGTGCCAGTAGTATAGATATCGCGTCGGGGTCCTACAATGAGCAGTTCTTC
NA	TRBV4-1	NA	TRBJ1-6	CASSQDSRVNSPLHF	TGCGCCAGCAGCCAAGATAGCAGGGTAAATTCACCCCTCCACTTT
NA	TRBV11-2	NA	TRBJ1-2	CASSLYSIDQGYGYTF	TGTGCCAGCAGCTTATACTCTATTGATCAGGGCTATGGCTACACCTTC
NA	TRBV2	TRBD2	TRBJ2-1	CASSVAGGIEQFF	TGTGCCAGCAGTGTCGCGGGAGGTATTGAGCAGTTCTTC
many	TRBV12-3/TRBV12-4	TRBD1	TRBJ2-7	CASSSGTGFQYF	TGTGCCAGCAGTTCCGGGACAGGGTTTCAGTACTTC
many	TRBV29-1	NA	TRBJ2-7	CSASGRAYEQYF	TGCAGCGCCTCTGGGCGGGCCTACGAGCAGTACTTC
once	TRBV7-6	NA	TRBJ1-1	CASSTRAGGEAFF	TGTGCCAGCAGCACAAGAGCCGGGGGTGAAGCTTTCTTT
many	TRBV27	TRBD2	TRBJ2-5	CASSSSGAQETQYF	TGTGCCAGCAGCTCTAGCGGGGCCCAAGAGACCCAGTACTTC